This TCR beta chain was sequenced for a study of cytomegalovirus exposure and HLA in healthy donors. The study drew the donors from its approximately 110-subject validation cohort, separate from the roughly 700-subject first cohort. Concerning this clone itself: The target antigen is unknown.

TCRdb's table, derived via immunoSEQ multiplex PCR, lists solely in-frame clones and lacks some. The table includes 90,000 to 150,000 clones, approximately 88% detected once. General study results and limits: Subsequent analysis of the 120 or so validation repertoires found a tendency for first-cohort TCR clusters to co-occur. Cytomegalovirus status was reportedly diagnosed by the classifier with high sensitivity and specificity. While the bulk of TCR sequences proved rare, some public TCRs turned up in many donors.

Source material: PBMCs. The receptor was isolated from a man aged 18 to 29 in good health and CMV-seronegative.

CDR3: CASSMSGGRGGELFF. The CDR3 nucleotides read TGTGCCAGTAGTATGTCAGGGGGCCGTGGCGGGGAGCTGTTTTTT. The rearrangement links TRBV19 to TRBJ2-2, with 8 bases identical to TRBD1. This CDR3 spans 15 amino acids. The junction had 7 bases not matched to a gene; V was cut back by 3 bases and J by 7 bases. CDR1 LNHDA and CDR2 SQIVND come from the germline V gene (reference sequence).